Sequencing of this T cell receptor (beta chain) was carried out in a study of STAT5B mutations in CD4+ large granular lymphocyte leukemia. Study-level points and caveats: Without putative leukemic clones, patient CD4-sorted repertoires remained more clonal than healthy CD4+ repertoires. 8/27 top patient clones versus 2/35 control clones were TRBV06-family. 25% of private leukemic clonotypes occurred rarely in other patients' non-leukemic repertoires.

With regard to this clone: The target antigen is unknown.

The survey-level immunoSEQ assay was used. Assay: immunoSEQ multiplex PCR; the TCRdb copy retains only in-frame clones and omits some. The sample lists tens of thousands of clones; 75% to 85% were seen once. V was shortened by 8 bases and J by 0 bases, with 10 bases between the two germline ends. Germline V gives CDR1 SQVTM, CDR2 ANQGSEA. CDR3 length: 12 amino acids. The chain uses TRBV29-1 and TRBJ1-1; weak D call: TRBD1 (6 bases). Sequencing input: CD4+ T cells from blood buffy coats. The TCR was taken from a human donor in good health. The CDR3 sequence: CSPRTVNTEAFF. In DNA, the CDR3 is TGCAGCCCGAGGACAGTGAACACTGAAGCTTTCTTT.